What follows describes a single T cell receptor (beta chain). Germline V gene sequence: CDR1 SGHNT, CDR2 YENEEA. CDR3 length: 13 residues. V lost 5 bases, J lost 3 bases, and 8 bases lay in between. Data came from immunoSEQ multiplex PCR; TCRdb stores just in-frame clones and leaves some out. Of approximately 70,000 clones listed, approximately 97% are singletons. These data are taken from a study of technical replicates of blood from several donors. This clonotype was sampled from a human donor in good health. The gene calls are TRBV11-3 and TRBJ1-5, with unresolved D. Source material: T cells isolated from PBMCs. The CDR3 DNA follows: TGTGCCAGCAGCCGAGACAACAATCAGCCCCAGCATTTT. Its protein is CASSRDNNQPQHF.